These 21 T cell receptor beta chains came from one sample sequenced in a study of spatial heterogeneity in lung cancer. TCRdb ran MiXCR on the 5' RACE reads and lists one entry per CDR3 protein. This table has 89,000 or so distinct CDR3 sequences, under 25% appearing once. Time point noted: sample taken at primary tumor resection. TCRs were sequenced from unsorted whole RNA of tumor, nontumor lung or PBMC. Sequences were derived from PBMCs, sampled at surgery. These receptors were taken from a male donor with early-stage non-small cell lung cancer.

CDR3 region: CASSSPTGVQNSPLHF. CDR3 bases: TGTGCCAGCAGTTCCCCGACAGGGGTCCAAAATTCACCCCTCCACTTT. The chain couples TRBV6-6 to TRBJ1-6; 8 bases are a match to TRBD1. Losses at the gene ends were 4 bases for V and 7 bases for J; bases not matched to a gene: 9. Germline V gene sequence: CDR1 MNHNY, CDR2 SVGAGI (reference sequence). There are 16 residues in the CDR3.

This chain uses TRBV24-1 with TRBJ2-2; D unclear. V was trimmed by 0 bases and J by 6 bases, leaving 7 bases between them. From germline, CDR1 is KGHDR and CDR2 SFDVKD. CDR3 length: 14 residues. CDR3 bases: TGTGCCACCAGTGATTTGAGTAGTCCCGGGGAGCTGTTTTTT. Translated: CATSDLSSPGELFF.

V usage is TRBV6-2 or TRBV6-3 and J usage is TRBJ1-1, with unresolved D. CDR1 MNHEY and CDR2 SVGEGT come from the germline V gene. V lost 2 bases, J lost 1 base, and 5 bases lay in between. The CDR3 runs to 13 residues. CDR3 loop: CASSYAANTEAFF. CDR3 nucleotides: TGTGCCAGCAGTTACGCGGCGAACACTGAAGCTTTCTTT.

As regards this clonotype: A read error may produce the germline difference seen at one junction end. The chain uses TRBV3-1 and TRBJ1-3; D may be TRBD1 (5 bases). This CDR3 is built from 14 residues. From germline, CDR1 is LGHDT and CDR2 YNNKEL (reference sequence). CDR3 nucleotides: TGTGTCAGCAGCTACGGGACGGCTGGAAACACCATATATTTT. Protein sequence: CVSSYGTAGNTIYF.

This clonotype showed up just a few times. The chain recombines TRBV20-1 with TRBJ2-5; 7 nucleotides match TRBD1. This CDR3 spans 16 amino acids. Trimming removed 2 bases from V and 1 base from J; junction bases left unmatched: 10. The germline V gene has CDR1 DFQATT and CDR2 SNEGSKA (reference sequence). CDR3 DNA: TGCAGTGCTAGACCCACCGGGACAGTGGGCCAAGAGACCCAGTACTTC. Its protein is CSARPTGTVGQETQYF.

In its sample, this clonotype was seen many times. CDR3 bases: TGTGCCAGCAGCCCCCAGCGTAACTGGGAGAAAGATACGCAGTATTTT. Protein: CASSPQRNWEKDTQYF. The chain joins TRBV7-8 to TRBJ2-3, with D possibly TRBD2 on 5 matching bases. V gave up 5 bases and J gave up 5 bases, with 20 bases separating them. This CDR3 region has 16 residues. Germline V gene sequence: CDR1 SGHVS, CDR2 FQNEAQ.

The chain is built from TRBV9 and TRBJ2-3, with a possible D match to TRBD2 (5 bases). Per germline, CDR1 SGDLS and CDR2 YYNGEE. The CDR3 has 13 amino acids. V shed 4 bases and J shed 7 bases, with 13 bases lying between them. DNA for the CDR3: TGTGCCAGCAGCCCAAGCGGCGGCTATACGCAGTATTTT. Its protein product is CASSPSGGYTQYF. Full variable domain (outside the CDR3, taken from reference TRBV9 and TRBJ2-3): DSGVTQTPKHLITATGQRVTLRCSPRSGDLSVYWYQQSLDQGLQFLIQYYNGEERAKGNILERFSAQQFPDLHSELNLSSLELGDSALYFCASSPSGGYTQYFGPGTRLTVL.

DNA for the CDR3: TGTGCCAGCAGCCCATCGCCGGGGGCCAGGGAGACCCAGTACTTC. It yields the protein CASSPSPGARETQYF. The chain couples TRBV6-1 to TRBJ2-5; either TRBD1 or TRBD2 may fit D (6 bases each). The germline V gene encodes CDR1 MNHNS and CDR2 SASEGT. V dropped 6 bases and J dropped 5 bases, with 19 bases sitting between them. The CDR3 loop spans 15 amino acids.

This clonotype has more than one count but fewer than ten. This chain links TRBV5-5 with TRBJ2-1, with 8 bases that match TRBD2. The CDR3 consists of 17 residues. V lost 2 bases, J lost 4 bases, and 11 bases stayed unmatched. Germline lookup yields CDR1 SGHKS and CDR2 YYEKEE (reference sequence). The DNA for the CDR3 is TGTGCCAGCAGCTTAGGGGTAGCGGGGCTTTTATACAATGAGCAGTTCTTC. Encoded protein: CASSLGVAGLLYNEQFF.

There are many counts of this clonotype. The chain recombines TRBV7-6 with TRBJ1-3; tentatively, D is TRBD1 (6 bases). Trimming left V 5 bases short and J 0 bases short, with 14 bases between. Germline V gene lookup returns CDR1 SGHVS and CDR2 FNYEAQ. This CDR3 region has 16 residues. CDR3 sequence (DNA): TGTGCCAGCAGCCCTATGGGGGGCAGCTCTGGAAACACCATATATTTT. Amino acid sequence: CASSPMGGSSGNTIYF.

This clonotype has just a few counts. The V call is TRBV28, the J call TRBJ1-1; no reliable D call. The V gene lost 5 bases and the J gene lost 6 bases, with 16 bases spanning the gap. The CDR3 totals 14 residues. Per germline, CDR1 MDHEN and CDR2 SYDVKM. In DNA form, the CDR3 reads TGTGCCAGCAGTGTAACCGGGCTAGGCGCTGAAGCTTTCTTT. Encoded protein: CASSVTGLGAEAFF.

There are a few counts of this clonotype. The V call is TRBV5-1, the J call TRBJ2-3, with D possibly matching TRBD2 (5 bases). CDR3 length: 13 amino acids. The V end was cut by 0 bases, the J end by 4 bases, with 6 bases between. The V gene's germline CDR1 is SGHRS and CDR2 YFSETQ. CDR3 protein: CASSLAGADTQYF. CDR3 DNA: TGCGCCAGCAGCTTGGCCGGGGCAGATACGCAGTATTTT.

This chain uses TRBV27 with TRBJ2-3; D gene unclear. This CDR3 region has 14 residues. Between the trimmed V and J ends, which lost 6 bases and 4 bases, there was a span of 14 bases. Germline values: CDR1 MNHEY, CDR2 SMNVEV (reference sequence). The CDR3 here is CASSAGWDPDTQYF. The CDR3 DNA reads as TGTGCCAGCAGCGCCGGGTGGGATCCAGATACGCAGTATTTT.

The chain employs TRBV28 and TRBJ2-2; maybe TRBD1 (6 bases). The CDR3 runs 15 residues. From germline, CDR1 is MDHEN and CDR2 SYDVKM. V was pared by 6 bases and J by 3 bases, with 14 bases between. CDR3 in amino acids: CASRRGHIDTGELFF. CDR3 DNA: TGTGCCAGCAGAAGGGGACATATAGACACCGGGGAGCTGTTTTTT.

The sample holds many counts of this clonotype. The chain has TRBV20-1 and TRBJ2-7; TRBD2 matches at 11 bases. CDR3 size: 14 residues. Germline-derived CDR1 and CDR2 are DFQATT and SNEGSKA (reference sequence). The V and J ends lost 6 bases and 6 bases, in that order; junction bases with no gene match: 10. CDR3 in amino acids: CSAGTSGAFSEQYF. CDR3 bases: TGCAGTGCGGGGACTAGCGGAGCGTTCAGCGAGCAGTACTTC.

This clonotype was recorded a few times. CDR3 amino acids: CSVSDRDSNQPQHF. The DNA of the CDR3 is TGCAGCGTTTCAGACAGGGATAGCAATCAGCCCCAGCATTTT. The genes are TRBV29-1 and TRBJ1-5; 7 positions match TRBD1. Germline CDR1 SQVTM, CDR2 ANQGSEA. There are 14 residues in the CDR3. The V gene end was trimmed by 5 bases and the J gene end by 0 bases; junction bases not matched to a gene: 4.

This clonotype was seen many times. The V call is TRBV19, the J call TRBJ2-1; a weak D match, TRBD1 (6 bases). The CDR3 covers 16 residues. With 3 bases removed from V and 6 bases from J, the gap between germline ends came to 18 bases. Germline V gene lookup returns CDR1 LNHDA and CDR2 SQIVND (reference sequence). The CDR3 region is CASSILRDISLNEQFF. The CDR3 nucleotides are TGTGCCAGTAGTATCCTCCGGGACATCAGCCTCAATGAGCAGTTCTTC. The variable domain in full, with the rest retrieved from reference TRBV19 and TRBJ2-1, is DGGITQSPKYLFRKEGQNVTLSCEQNLNHDAMYWYRQDPGQGLRLIYYSQIVNDFQKGDIAEGYSVSREKKESFPLTVTSAQKNPTAFYLCASSILRDISLNEQFFGPGTRLTVL.

A few counts support this clonotype. The rearrangement links TRBV4-3 to TRBJ2-3, with D possibly being TRBD2 (7 bases). Trimming took off 0 bases at V and 3 bases at J, with 13 bases between the two ends. CDR1 and CDR2 from the germline V gene are LGHNA and YSLEER. This CDR3 has 16 amino acids. Here the CDR3 DNA reads TGCGCCAGCAGCCAAGATGGGGGGGGGCCAACAGATACGCAGTATTTT. Its translation is CASSQDGGGPTDTQYF.

This chain links TRBV9 with TRBJ2-5; 10 bases are a match to TRBD2. Trimming cost V 4 bases and J 4 bases; bases outside gene matches: 10. Germline CDR1 and CDR2: SGDLS and YYNGEE. CDR3 length: 16 amino acids. CDR3 DNA: TGTGCCAGCAGCAGGGCCCCTAGCGGGAGCGGAGAGACCCAGTACTTC. This sequence encodes CASSRAPSGSGETQYF.

The chain combines TRBV7-9 with TRBJ1-4; the D is unclear. This CDR3 contains 14 residues. Germline V gives CDR1 SEHNR, CDR2 FQNEAQ (reference sequence). Between the trimmed V and J ends, which lost 3 bases and 0 bases, there was a span of 5 bases. CDR3 sequence (DNA): TGTGCCAGCAGCTTGTCCTCAACTAATGAAAAACTGTTTTTT. It specifies CASSLSSTNEKLFF.

This clonotype showed up just a few times. This chain links TRBV3-1 with TRBJ2-5; tentatively, D is TRBD1 or TRBD2 (5 bases each). The V end was cut by 6 bases, the J end by 0 bases, with 14 bases between. This CDR3 region has 15 residues. In germline, CDR1 is LGHDT, CDR2 YNNKEL (reference sequence). The CDR3, as DNA: TGTGCCAGCAGTCCACGGGACCAGTACCAAGAGACCCAGTACTTC. Encoded protein: CASSPRDQYQETQYF.